Below are 19 T cell receptor beta chains sequenced from a single sample in a study of blood T cell repertoires in COVID-19. Produced via immunoSEQ multiplex PCR; TCRdb's table is partial and in-frame only. Found here are some 180,000 clones, about 80% of them singletons; the top ten hold approximately 15%. The specimen was PBMCs or T cells enriched from blood (not recorded which). These TCRs come from a man in his 60s who had been exposed to COVID-19.

The genes are TRBV30 and TRBJ1-6; possibly TRBD1 for D (5 bases). CDR1 is GTSNPN, CDR2 SVGIG, per germline (reference sequence). This CDR3 is 14 amino acids long. The V and J ends lost 2 bases and 10 bases respectively, with 15 bases between them. As DNA, the CDR3 is TGTGCCTGGAGTACGACAGTACCGGGCTCACCCCTCCACTTT. This sequence encodes CAWSTTVPGSPLHF.

The V gene is TRBV29-1, the J gene TRBJ1-1; no reliable D call. Trimming took 6 bases from V and 1 from J, leaving 3 bases between them. Looked up from germline, CDR1 is SQVTM and CDR2 is ANQGSEA. The CDR3 is 10 residues long. CDR3 sequence: CSVSNTEAFF. The CDR3 DNA sequence: TGCAGCGTCTCGAACACTGAAGCTTTCTTT.

J is TRBJ2-3 and V is TRBV11-2; 11 nucleotides align to TRBD2. The CDR3 is 15 amino acids. Germline CDR1 is SGHAT and CDR2 is FQNNGV. The junction had 2 bases not matched to a gene; V was cut back by 1 base and J by 5 bases. CDR3 amino acids: CASSLVGTSGDTQYF. For the CDR3, the DNA is TGTGCCAGCAGCTTAGTTGGGACTAGCGGAGATACGCAGTATTTT.

The rearrangement links TRBV2 to TRBJ1-3, with TRBD1 matching 9 bases. J gave up 3 bases and V 4 bases, and 7 bases lay outside the gene matches. The CDR3 totals 16 residues. In germline, CDR1 is SNHLY, CDR2 FYNNEI. Here the CDR3 reads CASSGGQGRLGNTIYF. As DNA, the CDR3 is TGTGCCAGCAGTGGGGGACAGGGAAGGCTTGGAAACACCATATATTTT.

The CDR3 coding sequence is TGTGCCAGCAGCTTAGGGACAGGGGACGATCAGCCCCAGCATTTT. Translation gives CASSLGTGDDQPQHF. The rearrangement links TRBV7-6 to TRBJ1-5; 9 bases are shared with TRBD1. V shed 1 base and J 5 bases; nucleotides not matched to a gene: 3. This CDR3 has 15 residues. The germline V gene encodes CDR1 SGHVS and CDR2 FNYEAQ.

The chain joins TRBV7-8 to TRBJ1-6; a weak D match, TRBD1 (5 bases). The CDR3 contains 16 residues. Germline assignment: CDR1 SGHVS and CDR2 FQNEAQ. Trimming stripped 0 bases from V and 7 bases from J, with 13 bases between. The CDR3, as DNA: TGTGCCAGCAGCTTAGCTTCGGGTCAGGGAAATTCACCCCTCCACTTT. This translates into CASSLASGQGNSPLHF.

V usage is TRBV24-1 and J usage is TRBJ2-2; 7 nucleotides line up with TRBD1. CDR3 length: 15 residues. Germline-derived CDR1 and CDR2 are KGHDR and SFDVKD. V lost 9 bases, J lost 6 bases, and 12 bases stayed unmatched. CDR3 sequence (DNA): TGTGCCACCGCTACCGACAGGGCCATTCCCGGGGAGCTGTTTTTT. Encoded protein: CATATDRAIPGELFF.

CDR3 in amino acids: CASSSRDRGRPNTEAFF. As DNA, the CDR3 is TGTGCCAGCAGCTCTAGGGACAGGGGGCGGCCTAACACTGAAGCTTTCTTT. The chain recombines TRBV11-2 with TRBJ1-1; 12 bases line up with TRBD1. V shed 4 bases and J 2 bases; nucleotides not matched to a gene: 8. CDR3 length: 17 residues. Germline values: CDR1 SGHAT, CDR2 FQNNGV.

V and J are TRBV3-1 (or the pseudogene TRBV3-2) and TRBJ2-7; maybe TRBD2 (6 bases). CDR1 is LGHDT, CDR2 YNNKEL, per germline (reference sequence). CDR3 size: 15 residues. The V and J ends lost 0 bases and 4 bases respectively, with 13 bases between them. The CDR3 loop is CASSQDGGVGYEQYF. CDR3 nucleotide sequence: TGTGCCAGCAGCCAAGATGGAGGGGTGGGGTACGAGCAGTACTTC.

The chain carries TRBV9 and TRBJ2-1, with TRBD2 matching 7 bases. CDR3 length equals 12 residues. CDR1 and CDR2 (germline): SGDLS, YYNGEE. Trimming took 3 bases from V and 10 from J; bases not matched to a gene: 4. CDR3 protein: CASSAVGGEQFF. DNA of the CDR3: TGTGCCAGCAGCGCTGTCGGGGGGGAGCAGTTCTTC.

The gene calls are TRBV7-2 and TRBJ1-4; no clear D. Germline V gene lookup returns CDR1 SGHTA and CDR2 FQGNSA. Trimming removed 1 base at V and 4 bases at J, with 7 bases between. The CDR3 is 14 residues long. The CDR3, as DNA: TGTGCCAGCAGCTTAGAACGGTTTAATGAAAAACTGTTTTTT. It yields the protein CASSLERFNEKLFF. The full variable domain, completed using reference TRBV7-2 and TRBJ1-4, is GAGVSQSPSNKVTEKGKDVELRCDPISGHTALYWYRQSLGQGLEFLIYFQGNSAPDKSGLPSDRFSAERTGGSVSTLTIQRTQQEDSAVYLCASSLERFNEKLFFGSGTQLSVL.

This chain links TRBV18 with TRBJ2-1; D possibly corresponds to TRBD2 (6 bases). The CDR3 sequence is 13 residues long. Germline V gene sequence: CDR1 KGHSH, CDR2 LQKENI. V was cut by 0 bases and J by 9 bases, with 9 bases left in between. Here the CDR3 reads CASSPPGGVEQFF. The DNA for the CDR3 is TGTGCCAGCTCACCACCGGGGGGTGTTGAGCAGTTCTTC.

The V call is TRBV19, the J call TRBJ2-6; tentatively, D is TRBD2 (7 bases). The germline V gene has CDR1 LNHDA and CDR2 SQIVND (reference sequence). V lost 8 bases to trimming and J lost 3 bases, with 20 bases between them. This CDR3 is built from 17 residues. The CDR3 is CASRPGAGAVGANVLTF. For the CDR3, the DNA is TGTGCCAGTCGCCCCGGTGCGGGGGCCGTTGGGGCCAACGTCCTGACTTTC. Combining the CDR3 with reference TRBV19 and TRBJ2-6 gives the whole variable domain DGGITQSPKYLFRKEGQNVTLSCEQNLNHDAMYWYRQDPGQGLRLIYYSQIVNDFQKGDIAEGYSVSREKKESFPLTVTSAQKNPTAFYLCASRPGAGAVGANVLTFGAGSRLTVL.

The chain couples TRBV30 to TRBJ1-2; 8 nucleotides line up with TRBD1. The trim removed 3 bases at V and 1 base at J, leaving 10 bases unmatched. This CDR3 has 16 residues. Germline V gene lookup returns CDR1 GTSNPN and CDR2 SVGIG (reference sequence). This CDR3 reads CAWRDRDRTGNYGYTF. In DNA form, the CDR3 reads TGTGCCTGGAGGGACAGGGACCGTACCGGTAACTATGGCTACACCTTC.

This chain links TRBV11-3 with TRBJ1-1; D is ambiguous. Germline CDR1 and CDR2: SGHNT and YENEEA. The CDR3 is made up of 10 amino acids. V gave up 11 bases and J gave up 8 bases, with 12 bases separating them. Written as DNA, the CDR3 is TGTGCCGACGGGTGCTCAGAAGCTTTCTTT. Translation: CADGCSEAFF.

V and J are TRBV11-2 and TRBJ1-4, with D perhaps TRBD1 (5 bases). Germline lookup yields CDR1 SGHAT and CDR2 FQNNGV. The CDR3 is made up of 13 amino acids. V lost 7 bases, J lost 8 bases, and 14 bases lay in between. Here the CDR3 reads CASIAGAGEKLFF. In DNA, the CDR3 is TGTGCCAGCATTGCCGGGGCGGGAGAAAAACTGTTTTTT. Drawing the rest from reference TRBV11-2 and TRBJ1-4, the complete variable domain is EAGVAQSPRYKIIEKRQSVAFWCNPISGHATLYWYQQILGQGPKLLIQFQNNGVVDDSQLPKDRFSAERLKGVDSTLKIQPAKLEDSAVYLCASIAGAGEKLFFGSGTQLSVL.

The chain links TRBV29-1 to TRBJ1-2, with TRBD1 identical over 7 bases. CDR3 length: 17 residues. Germline loops: CDR1 SQVTM, CDR2 ANQGSEA. With 0 bases clipped from V and 3 bases from J, the junction kept 13 bases outside the gene matches. The CDR3 loop reads CSVEDQRGGPGDYGYTF. The CDR3 nucleotides are TGCAGCGTTGAAGATCAAAGAGGGGGCCCAGGAGACTATGGCTACACCTTC.

V gene TRBV7-9 combines with J gene TRBJ1-6; 11 positions match TRBD1. The CDR3 consists of 14 residues. Germline V gives CDR1 SEHNR, CDR2 FQNEAQ (reference sequence). V lost 5 bases to trimming and J lost 13 bases; unmatched junction nucleotides: 7. In DNA form, the CDR3 reads TGTGCCAGCAGCGTGGGGACAGGGGGTCCGCCCCTCCACTTT. Its translation is CASSVGTGGPPLHF. Complete variable domain (other parts from reference TRBV7-9 and TRBJ1-6): DTGVSQNPRHKITKRGQNVTFRCDPISEHNRLYWYRQTLGQGPEFLTYFQNEAQLEKSRLLSDRFSAERPKGSFSTLEIQRTEQGDSAMYLCASSVGTGGPPLHFGNGTRLTVT.

This sequence joins TRBV29-1 and TRBJ1-2; 7 bases fit TRBD1. With 6 bases clipped from V and 4 bases from J, the junction kept 8 bases outside the gene matches. The germline gives CDR1 SQVTM, CDR2 ANQGSEA. This CDR3 spans 13 amino acids. The CDR3 DNA sequence: TGCAGCGTGGCCCCCGGGACAGCCTATGGCTACACCTTC. Protein product: CSVAPGTAYGYTF.